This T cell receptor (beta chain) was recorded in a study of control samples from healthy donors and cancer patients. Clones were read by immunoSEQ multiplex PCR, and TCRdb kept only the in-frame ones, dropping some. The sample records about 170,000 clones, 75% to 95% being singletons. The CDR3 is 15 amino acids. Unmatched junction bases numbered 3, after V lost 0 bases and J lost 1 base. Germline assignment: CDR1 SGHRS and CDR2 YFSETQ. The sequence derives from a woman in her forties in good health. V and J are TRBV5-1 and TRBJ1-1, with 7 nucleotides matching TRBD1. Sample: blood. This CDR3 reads CASSLVAGGNTEAFF. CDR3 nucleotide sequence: TGCGCCAGCAGCTTGGTGGCAGGGGGGAACACTGAAGCTTTCTTT.